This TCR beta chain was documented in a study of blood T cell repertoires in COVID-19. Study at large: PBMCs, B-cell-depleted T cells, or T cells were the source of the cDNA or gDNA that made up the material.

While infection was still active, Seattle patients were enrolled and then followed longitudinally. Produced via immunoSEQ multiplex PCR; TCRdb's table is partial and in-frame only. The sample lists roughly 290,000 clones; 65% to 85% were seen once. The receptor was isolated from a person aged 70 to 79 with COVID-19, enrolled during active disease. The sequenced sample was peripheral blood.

For the CDR3, the DNA is TGTGCCAGCAGTTTATCGGAGGGGAATGAGCAGTTCTTC. It yields the protein CASSLSEGNEQFF. The rearrangement links TRBV27 to TRBJ2-1; weak D call: TRBD2 (6 bases). With 0 bases removed from V and 7 bases from J, the gap between germline ends came to 7 bases. The CDR3 is made up of 13 amino acids. CDR1 is MNHEY, CDR2 SMNVEV, per germline (reference sequence).